This entry lists 29 T cell receptor beta chains sequenced from one sample in a study of blood T cell repertoires in COVID-19. Method: immunoSEQ multiplex PCR; TCRdb's copy keeps in-frame clones and lacks some. The data contain 60,000 to 65,000 clones, less than 90% of them singletons. The sample was peripheral blood. The receptors shown here come from a man between 60 and 70 years old with COVID-19, enrolled during active disease.

The chain is built from TRBV4-1 and TRBJ2-5, with 8 bases that match TRBD1. With V trimmed by 1 base and J by 1 base, 8 bases remained unmatched. This CDR3 is 17 amino acids long. Germline CDR1 MGHRA, CDR2 YSYEKL. The CDR3 nucleotides read TGCGCCAGCAGCCAAGCAGTCCCAGGGGGCGGCCAAGAGACCCAGTACTTC. This sequence encodes CASSQAVPGGGQETQYF.

The chain has TRBV24-1 and TRBJ2-5; 11 bases align to TRBD1. This CDR3 is 16 amino acids long. Germline CDR1 is KGHDR and CDR2 is SFDVKD. After removal of 3 bases from V and 5 bases from J, the junction contained 7 bases not matched to a gene. The CDR3 region is CATSDPGTGGRETQYF. The CDR3, as DNA: TGTGCCACCAGTGATCCCGGGACAGGGGGTCGCGAGACCCAGTACTTC.

V is TRBV7-6 and J is TRBJ2-7; weak D call: TRBD1 (6 bases). The germline V gene has CDR1 SGHVS and CDR2 FNYEAQ. This CDR3 comprises 14 residues. V shed 2 bases and J shed 2 bases, with 10 bases lying between them. CDR3 amino acids: CASSLRTDTYEQYF. The CDR3 DNA is TGTGCCAGCAGCTTACGGACAGATACCTACGAGCAGTACTTC.

The rearrangement joins TRBV5-1 to TRBJ2-1; 7 bases fit TRBD1. The CDR3 sequence is 12 residues long. The trim removed 3 bases at V and 8 bases at J, leaving 2 bases unmatched. Per germline, CDR1 SGHRS and CDR2 YFSETQ. In DNA, the CDR3 is TGCGCCAGCAGCTGGACAGGCGATGAGCAGTTCTTC. Encoded protein: CASSWTGDEQFF.

This chain connects TRBV11-2 to TRBJ2-3, with 7 positions matching TRBD2. The germline V gene has CDR1 SGHAT and CDR2 FQNNGV. Germline trimming cut 1 base from V and 0 bases from J; bases unmatched to any gene: 10. CDR3 length: 18 amino acids. CDR3 amino acids: CASSLGWGGRGSTDTQYF. The CDR3 nucleotides read TGTGCCAGCAGCTTAGGGTGGGGCGGGAGAGGGAGCACAGATACGCAGTATTTT.

With respect to this clone: A much larger clone sits a single nucleotide away, making a read error possible. This CDR3 is CVSRLGLAGVRNEQFF. CDR3 DNA sequence: TGTGTCAGCAGATTAGGACTAGCGGGAGTACGCAATGAGCAGTTCTTC. This chain joins TRBV28 and TRBJ2-1, with 13 bases lining up with TRBD2. The CDR3 sequence is 16 residues long. Germline CDR1 and CDR2: MDHEN and SYDVKM.

The gene calls are TRBV7-9 and TRBJ2-2; the D gene is possibly TRBD1 (6 bases). CDR1 and CDR2 from the germline V gene are SEHNR and FQNEAQ (reference sequence). There are 15 residues in the CDR3. V was cut by 5 bases and J by 6 bases, with 16 bases left in between. In nucleotides, the CDR3 is TGTGCCAGCAGCCCCGGACAGCCTGGGTCCGGGGAGCTGTTTTTT. Its translation: CASSPGQPGSGELFF.

V and J are TRBV11-2 and TRBJ1-2; 7 bases agree with TRBD1. V trimming: 4 bases; J trimming: 4 bases; junction bases outside the gene matches: 9. This CDR3 has 15 residues. The germline V gene encodes CDR1 SGHAT and CDR2 FQNNGV. The CDR3 protein is CASSSTGEKGYGYTF. CDR3 sequence (DNA): TGTGCCAGCAGCTCTACAGGGGAGAAAGGCTATGGCTACACCTTC.

The chain is built from TRBV9 and TRBJ1-2, with D possibly matching TRBD1 (6 bases). The germline CDR1 and CDR2 sequences are SGDLS and YYNGEE. The CDR3 is 15 amino acids. The ends were cut back, 0 bases at V and 8 bases at J, with 17 bases in the middle. The CDR3 DNA reads TGTGCCAGCAGCGTAGACTACAGCAGGGGTGAAGGCTACACCTTC. It codes for CASSVDYSRGEGYTF.

J is TRBJ1-2 and V is TRBV3-1 (or the pseudogene TRBV3-2); unclear D gene. V lost 0 bases, J lost 4 bases, and 15 bases lay in between. The germline V gene has CDR1 LGHDT and CDR2 YNNKEL (reference sequence). The CDR3 contains 16 residues. The CDR3 nucleotides read TGTGCCAGCAGCCAAGATATTCTCCTGGAGGCCTATGGCTACACCTTC. This sequence encodes CASSQDILLEAYGYTF.

V and J are TRBV29-1 and TRBJ1-2; D is unclear. The CDR3 sequence is 14 residues long. The V gene lost 1 base and the J gene lost 2 bases, with 11 bases spanning the gap. Per germline, CDR1 SQVTM and CDR2 ANQGSEA. The CDR3 loop reads CSVEGHPANYGYTF. The CDR3 nucleotides read TGCAGCGTTGAAGGCCACCCAGCGAACTATGGCTACACCTTC.

CDR3 coding DNA: TGTGCCAGCAGCCACTACAGGGGGCCACCGAACACCGGGGAGCTGTTTTTT. This encodes CASSHYRGPPNTGELFF. The chain joins TRBV11-2 to TRBJ2-2; 9 nucleotides line up with TRBD1. The V and J ends lost 5 bases and 0 bases, in that order; junction bases with no gene match: 7. Germline CDR1 and CDR2: SGHAT and FQNNGV. The CDR3 consists of 17 residues.

The chain links TRBV4-2 to TRBJ2-1; 8 bases align to TRBD2. The ends lost 1 base at V and 4 bases at J; junction bases unmatched: 6. The CDR3 extends over 16 amino acids. From germline, CDR1 is LGHNA and CDR2 YNFKEQ. CDR3 sequence reads: CASSQGNSGVYNEQFF. CDR3 coding DNA: TGTGCCAGCAGCCAAGGTAATAGCGGGGTATACAATGAGCAGTTCTTC.

This clone was recorded at least ten times. This sequence joins TRBV2 and TRBJ2-2; 12 bases align to TRBD2. This CDR3 has 16 residues. Germline loops: CDR1 SNHLY, CDR2 FYNNEI. The J segment lost 6 bases and the V segment lost 4 bases, leaving 6 bases of the junction unmatched. The CDR3 protein is CASSVRLAGDAGELFF. CDR3 DNA sequence: TGTGCCAGCAGTGTTAGACTAGCGGGAGATGCCGGGGAGCTGTTTTTT. The full variable domain, with the rest looked up from reference TRBV2 and TRBJ2-2, is EPEVTQTPSHQVTQMGQEVILRCVPISNHLYFYWYRQILGQKVEFLVSFYNNEISEKSEIFDDQFSVERPDGSNFTLKIRSTKLEDSAMYFCASSVRLAGDAGELFFGEGSRLTVL.

This chain links TRBV10-3 with TRBJ2-3; 13 bases are a match to TRBD2. The germline gives CDR1 ENHRY, CDR2 SYGVKD. This CDR3 has 17 amino acids. Trimming removed 0 bases from V and 1 base from J; junction bases left unmatched: 1. CDR3 in amino acids: CAISESTSGRRTDTQYF. The CDR3 coding sequence is TGTGCCATCAGTGAGTCGACTAGCGGGAGGCGCACAGATACGCAGTATTTT.

This clone was found a few times. The V call is TRBV2, the J call TRBJ1-5, with TRBD1 matching 9 bases. Germline V gives CDR1 SNHLY, CDR2 FYNNEI. The trim removed 5 bases at V and 2 bases at J, leaving 13 bases unmatched. This CDR3 is built from 18 residues. The CDR3 here is CASSRTGAMGTGNQPQHF. CDR3 coding DNA: TGTGCCAGCAGTCGGACAGGGGCGATGGGGACGGGCAATCAGCCCCAGCATTTT. Full variable domain (rest looked up from reference TRBV2 and TRBJ1-5): EPEVTQTPSHQVTQMGQEVILRCVPISNHLYFYWYRQILGQKVEFLVSFYNNEISEKSEIFDDQFSVERPDGSNFTLKIRSTKLEDSAMYFCASSRTGAMGTGNQPQHFGDGTRLSIL.

The rearrangement uses TRBV19 and TRBJ1-3; D unresolved. Germline CDR1 is LNHDA and CDR2 is SQIVND (reference sequence). V lost 5 bases and J lost 9, with 20 bases in between. The CDR3 loop spans 15 amino acids. Here the CDR3 reads CASSPLRSPTVTIYF. DNA for the CDR3: TGTGCCAGTAGTCCCCTGAGGAGCCCGACTGTCACCATATATTTT.

The rearrangement joins TRBV19 to TRBJ1-5; TRBD1 aligns across 9 bases. Trimming at V came to 5 bases and at J to 6 bases, leaving 5 bases not matched to a gene. Germline CDR1 LNHDA, CDR2 SQIVND (reference sequence). The CDR3 sequence is 14 residues long. Written as DNA, the CDR3 is TGTGCCAGTAGTCCCACAGGGGGCTCTCAGCCCCAGCATTTT. Amino acids: CASSPTGGSQPQHF.

J is TRBJ2-7 and V is TRBV9; TRBD2 might be the D (6 bases). CDR1 is SGDLS, CDR2 YYNGEE, per germline. The CDR3 loop spans 15 amino acids. The V end was cut by 1 base, the J end by 6 bases, with 17 bases between. The CDR3 DNA follows: TGTGCCAGCAGCGTATCTTTGGCGGGGCCCGGCGAGCAGTACTTC. This sequence encodes CASSVSLAGPGEQYF. Drawing the rest from reference TRBV9 and TRBJ2-7, the complete variable domain is DSGVTQTPKHLITATGQRVTLRCSPRSGDLSVYWYQQSLDQGLQFLIQYYNGEERAKGNILERFSAQQFPDLHSELNLSSLELGDSALYFCASSVSLAGPGEQYFGPGTRLTVT.

The V and J genes are TRBV9 and TRBJ1-1; perhaps TRBD1 as D (5 bases). CDR1 and CDR2 from the germline V gene are SGDLS and YYNGEE. The CDR3 runs to 15 residues. V was pared by 5 bases and J by 2 bases, with 16 bases between. Here the CDR3 reads CASSTPGIGNTEAFF. The CDR3, as DNA: TGTGCCAGCAGTACCCCAGGGATCGGAAACACTGAAGCTTTCTTT.

The chain has TRBV27 and TRBJ1-5; 7 positions match TRBD1. The CDR3 is 15 amino acids. Germline CDR1 and CDR2: MNHEY and SMNVEV (reference sequence). Trimming took 6 bases from V and 3 from J; bases not matched to a gene: 8. The CDR3 nucleotides read TGTGCCAGCAGGAGACAGGGCGCGAACAATCAGCCCCAGCATTTT. Amino acids: CASRRQGANNQPQHF.

The CDR3 DNA is TGTGCCAGTACCCGAGGAAGCGAGAACACTGAAGCTTTCTTT. This translates into CASTRGSENTEAFF. This sequence joins TRBV19 and TRBJ1-1, with D uncertain. This CDR3 has 14 amino acids. V was pared by 7 bases and J by 1 base, with 13 bases between. Germline-derived CDR1 and CDR2 are LNHDA and SQIVND (reference sequence).

The gene calls are TRBV19 and TRBJ1-6, with a tentative D call TRBD1 (6 bases). Germline lookup yields CDR1 LNHDA and CDR2 SQIVND (reference sequence). Trimming removed 2 bases at V and 7 bases at J, with 15 bases between. There are 16 residues in the CDR3. In DNA form, the CDR3 reads TGTGCCAGTAGTATATCAGACAGGCGAGAAAATTCACCCCTCCACTTT. As protein: CASSISDRRENSPLHF. Full variable domain (missing parts from reference TRBV19 and TRBJ1-6): DGGITQSPKYLFRKEGQNVTLSCEQNLNHDAMYWYRQDPGQGLRLIYYSQIVNDFQKGDIAEGYSVSREKKESFPLTVTSAQKNPTAFYLCASSISDRRENSPLHFGNGTRLTVT.

This sequence joins TRBV6-6 and TRBJ1-6; no clear D gene. Trimming took off 2 bases at V and 7 bases at J, with 3 bases between the two ends. CDR3 length equals 12 residues. Germline lookup yields CDR1 MNHNY and CDR2 SVGAGI (reference sequence). The CDR3 loop is CASSYPNSPLHF. In nucleotides, the CDR3 is TGTGCCAGCAGTTACCCGAATTCACCCCTCCACTTT.

The chain has TRBV5-1 and TRBJ2-3, with 9 positions matching TRBD2. Germline V gene data show CDR1 as SGHRS and CDR2 as YFSETQ. CDR3 size: 14 residues. V dropped 2 bases and J dropped 4; count of bases not matched to a gene: 2. DNA of the CDR3: TGCGCCAGCAGCTTAGGGACTAGCCCAGATACGCAGTATTTT. Translation gives CASSLGTSPDTQYF.

The CDR3 DNA reads TGTGCCAGCGGGGAGGGGCTACCGAGGGAGACCCAGTACTTC. Protein: CASGEGLPRETQYF. This rearrangement joins TRBV25-1 to TRBJ2-5, with 7 bases matching TRBD2. Germline trimming cut 8 bases from V and 5 bases from J; bases unmatched to any gene: 11. This CDR3 is built from 14 residues. Germline CDR1 reads MGHDK; CDR2 reads SYGVNS. The full variable domain, completed using reference TRBV25-1 and TRBJ2-5, is EADIYQTPRYLVIGTGKKITLECSQTMGHDKMYWYQQDPGMELHLIHYSYGVNSTEKGDLSSESTVSRIRTEHFPLTLESARPSHTSQYLCASGEGLPRETQYFGPGTRLLVL.

V usage is TRBV5-1 and J usage is TRBJ1-2, with TRBD1 as a possible D gene (5 bases). Germline V gene data show CDR1 as SGHRS and CDR2 as YFSETQ. The CDR3 is 14 residues long. Trimming took off 0 bases at V and 1 base at J, with 7 bases between the two ends. The CDR3 protein is CASSLEGINYGYTF. CDR3 DNA: TGCGCCAGCAGCTTGGAGGGGATTAACTATGGCTACACCTTC.

The rearrangement joins TRBV24-1 to TRBJ1-2; no clear D. Germline V gives CDR1 KGHDR, CDR2 SFDVKD. This CDR3 region has 12 residues. Trimming removed 3 bases from V and 3 bases from J, with 4 bases in between. CDR3 nucleotide sequence: TGTGCCACCAGTGATGACTACTATGGCTACACCTTC. Residues: CATSDDYYGYTF.

The chain combines TRBV28 with TRBJ1-2; TRBD1 aligns across 10 bases. J lost 5 bases, V lost 8 bases, and 11 bases had no gene match. Germline CDR1 MDHEN, CDR2 SYDVKM. The CDR3 covers 15 residues. In DNA form, the CDR3 reads TGTGCCAGCGACCCGGGACAGGGGTGGAGGTATGGCTACACCTTC. Encoded protein: CASDPGQGWRYGYTF.